This TCR beta chain emerged from a study of CD8 T cells in ankylosing spondylitis (dated by TCRdb to about 2017). For the wider study: The study set out to find disease-linked TCR variants by profiling T cell receptor beta repertoires in ankylosing spondylitis patients and healthy donors. Samples of peripheral blood were taken, and for ankylosing spondylitis patients, synovial fluid was collected as well. In total, the full study cohort was made up of some 100 healthy donors and about two dozen ankylosing spondylitis patients.

V is reduced by 2 bases and J by 4 bases, leaving a spacing of 17 bases between them. The CDR3 runs 16 amino acids, cysteine and phenylalanine included. Only the CDR3 DNA stays, 48 bases, in frame from base 1. The germline V gene sets CDR1 to SGHRS and CDR2 to YFSETQ. This clonotype was observed a handful of times. It has no known antigen specificity. No much larger clone is present one base from it, and per-base qualities are unavailable. The full study reports these points: The disease-linked clones had a CD8+ phenotype and were found at relatively low frequencies in peripheral blood. A TCR beta motif of about eight highly homologous amino acid variants appeared characteristic of blood from ankylosing spondylitis patients. The disease-linked clones were reported as significantly enriched in matched synovial fluid samples from ankylosing spondylitis patients. Some TCR beta motif variants had previously been reported in synovial fluid and blood of reactive arthritis patients, which suggested common disease-initiation mechanisms.

TCRdb shows the sequencer as Illumina HiSeq 2500. Quantitative 5'-RACE with molecular barcodes was the method used to prepare the TCR beta libraries. From the authors' description of their analysis: Disease-linked TCR variants were identified with a new computational method built on a probabilistic model of VDJ rearrangement. TCRdb reprocessed the public reads (quality trimming at Q25 with fastp, clone calling with MiXCR) and kept in-frame beta chains. Duplicate CDR3 protein sequences are folded into a single record with the most common DNA and genes. These V and J calls originate from TCRdb's pipeline instead of the authors' own analysis. This sample has approximately 350,000 distinct CDR3 sequences in its table, and approximately 14% of those were observed once. 0.95% to 1.4% of the sample is in the top ten clones.

The chain was built from TRBV5-1 and TRBJ2-3, with the D gene possibly TRBD1 or TRBD2, each one fitting 6 bases. Sequenced input: blood, either unsorted or a sorted T cell fraction (not recorded which). This receptor was identified in a male donor with ankylosing spondylitis or in good health (not recorded which). The CDR3 sequence is CASSFAGGSLADTQYF. The bases read TGCGCCAGCAGCTTCGCCGGGGGCTCACTCGCAGATACGCAGTATTTT.